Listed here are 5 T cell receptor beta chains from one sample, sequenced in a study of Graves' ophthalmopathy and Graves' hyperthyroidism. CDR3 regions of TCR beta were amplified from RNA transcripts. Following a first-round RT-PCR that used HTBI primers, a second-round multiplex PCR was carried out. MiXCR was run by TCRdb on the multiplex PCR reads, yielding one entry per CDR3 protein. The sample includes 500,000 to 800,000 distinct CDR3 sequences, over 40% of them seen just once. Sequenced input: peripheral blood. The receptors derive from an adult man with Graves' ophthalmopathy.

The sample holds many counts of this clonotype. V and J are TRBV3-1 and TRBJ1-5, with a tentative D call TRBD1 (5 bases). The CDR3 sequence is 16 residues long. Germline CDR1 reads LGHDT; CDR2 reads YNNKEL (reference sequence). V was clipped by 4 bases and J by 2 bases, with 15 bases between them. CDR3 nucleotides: TGTGCCAGCAGCCCCTCTTGGCAGGGTGGCAATCAGCCCCAGCATTTT. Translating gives CASSPSWQGGNQPQHF.

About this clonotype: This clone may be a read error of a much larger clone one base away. CDR3 coding DNA: TGTGCCAGCAGCGCCGGGATAGGGACACTCGGCTATGGCTACACCTTC. It codes for CASSAGIGTLGYGYTF. The rearrangement uses TRBV9 and TRBJ1-2; maybe TRBD1 (6 bases). V was trimmed by 3 bases and J by 4 bases, leaving 19 bases between them. Germline V CDR1 and CDR2: SGDLS, YYNGEE. This CDR3 has 16 amino acids.

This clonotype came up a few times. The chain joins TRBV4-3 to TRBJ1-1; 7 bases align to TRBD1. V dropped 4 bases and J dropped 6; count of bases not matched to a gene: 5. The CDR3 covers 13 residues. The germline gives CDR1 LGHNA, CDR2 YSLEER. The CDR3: CASSLGTASEAFF. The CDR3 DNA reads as TGCGCCAGCAGCCTAGGGACAGCATCTGAAGCTTTCTTT.

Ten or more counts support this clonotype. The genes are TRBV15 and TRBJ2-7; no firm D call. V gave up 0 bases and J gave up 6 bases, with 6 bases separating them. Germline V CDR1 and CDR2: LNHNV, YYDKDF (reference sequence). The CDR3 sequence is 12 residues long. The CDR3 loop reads CATSRDWGEQYF. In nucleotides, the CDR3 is TGTGCCACCAGCAGAGATTGGGGCGAGCAGTACTTC.

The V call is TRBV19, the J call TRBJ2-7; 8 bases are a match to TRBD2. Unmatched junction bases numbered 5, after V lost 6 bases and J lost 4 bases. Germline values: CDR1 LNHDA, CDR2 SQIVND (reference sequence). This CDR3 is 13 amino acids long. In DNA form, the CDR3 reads TGTGCCAGTAGCCCGGGGGGGATGTACGAGCAGTACTTC. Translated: CASSPGGMYEQYF. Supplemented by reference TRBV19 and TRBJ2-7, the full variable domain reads DGGITQSPKYLFRKEGQNVTLSCEQNLNHDAMYWYRQDPGQGLRLIYYSQIVNDFQKGDIAEGYSVSREKKESFPLTVTSAQKNPTAFYLCASSPGGMYEQYFGPGTRLTVT.